This T cell receptor (beta chain) was captured by sequencing in a study of regulatory T cells in long-lasting Graves disease. Investigators prepared the TCR beta libraries by applying iRepertoire HTBI primers and Arm-PCR of CDR3 regions. TCRdb reanalysed the multiplex PCR reads using MiXCR and keeps one entry per CDR3 protein. Seen here are roughly 530,000 distinct CDR3 sequences, roughly 15% observed once, and the top ten hold 20% to 30%. The CDR3 contains 16 residues. V dropped 3 bases and J dropped 4; count of bases not matched to a gene: 5. Germline CDR1 is KGHSH and CDR2 is LQKENI. Time point given: newly diagnosed GD, antithyroid drugs for less than 3 months. The TCR library used RNA extracted from PBMCs. This clonotype has more than one count but fewer than ten. This same sample was also part of a study on T cells in Graves' hyperthyroidism and ophthalmopathy.

The clonotype comes from a woman between 40 and 65 years old with Graves disease. The chain carries TRBV18 and TRBJ1-6; 8 bases are a match to TRBD1. The starting material was peripheral blood mononuclear cells (PBMCs), obtained at new diagnosis, from a patient treated with antithyroid drugs. In DNA, the CDR3 is TGTGCCAGCTCACCGGGACAGGCCCAATATAATTCACCCCTCCACTTT. Translating gives CASSPGQAQYNSPLHF. Supplemented by reference TRBV18 and TRBJ1-6, the full variable domain reads NAGVMQNPRHLVRRRGQEARLRCSPMKGHSHVYWYRQLPEEGLKFMVYLQKENIIDESGMPKERFSAEFPKEGPSILRIQQVVRGDSAAYFCASSPGQAQYNSPLHFGNGTRLTVT.